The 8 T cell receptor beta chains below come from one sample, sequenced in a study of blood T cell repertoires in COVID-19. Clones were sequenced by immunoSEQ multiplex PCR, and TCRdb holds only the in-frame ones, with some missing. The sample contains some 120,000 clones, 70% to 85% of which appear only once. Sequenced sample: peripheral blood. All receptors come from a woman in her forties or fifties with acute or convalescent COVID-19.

CDR3 in DNA: TGCGCCAGCAGCCTCTACCTTTCGAACGGGGGGACTGAAGCTTTCTTT. Translating it yields CASSLYLSNGGTEAFF. The rearrangement links TRBV5-1 to TRBJ1-1, with D perhaps matching TRBD1 (5 bases). CDR3 length: 16 residues. Trimming pared 4 bases from V and 5 bases from J, leaving 21 bases between. CDR1 is SGHRS and CDR2 is YFSETQ in the germline V gene.

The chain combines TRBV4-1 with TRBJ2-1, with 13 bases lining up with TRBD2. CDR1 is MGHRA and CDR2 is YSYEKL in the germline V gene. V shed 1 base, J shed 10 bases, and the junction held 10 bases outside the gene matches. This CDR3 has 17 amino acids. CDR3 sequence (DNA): TGCGCCAGCAGCCAAGTTACTACTAGCGGGGGGGCCAGGGAGCAGTTCTTC. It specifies CASSQVTTSGGAREQFF.

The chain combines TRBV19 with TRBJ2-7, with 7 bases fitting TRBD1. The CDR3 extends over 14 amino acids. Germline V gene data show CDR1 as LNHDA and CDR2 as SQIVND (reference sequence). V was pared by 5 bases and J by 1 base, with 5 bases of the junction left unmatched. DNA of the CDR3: TGTGCCAGTAGTGCCCGGACAGGATCCTACGAGCAGTACTTC. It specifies CASSARTGSYEQYF.

In DNA form, the CDR3 reads TGCGCCAGCAGCTTATGGGGGCAGGATGAAAAACTGTTTTTT. Amino acids: CASSLWGQDEKLFF. The chain recombines TRBV5-1 with TRBJ1-4; possibly TRBD1 for D (6 bases). The CDR3 spans 14 residues. The V gene's germline CDR1 is SGHRS and CDR2 YFSETQ. V shed 2 bases and J shed 6 bases, with 11 bases lying between them.

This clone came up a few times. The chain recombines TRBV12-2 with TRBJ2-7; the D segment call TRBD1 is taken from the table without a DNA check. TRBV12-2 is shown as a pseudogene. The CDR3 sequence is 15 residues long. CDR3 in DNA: TGTGCAAGTCGCTTACCATTAACAGACTCCTACGAGCAGTACTTC. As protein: CASRLPLTDSYEQYF.

In DNA form, the CDR3 reads TGTGCCTGGACTGGGGAGGTCTCCTACGAGCAGTACTTC. This gives the protein CAWTGEVSYEQYF. The V and J genes are TRBV30 and TRBJ2-7, with D perhaps matching TRBD2 (6 bases). V was shortened by 4 bases and J by 0 bases, with 10 bases between the two germline ends. This CDR3 is built from 13 residues. Germline values: CDR1 GTSNPN, CDR2 SVGIG (reference sequence).

CDR3 sequence reads: CANQAGASATYEQYF. DNA of the CDR3: TGTGCCAACCAAGCGGGGGCCTCTGCCACCTACGAGCAGTACTTC. The genes are TRBV2 and TRBJ2-7; 8 nucleotides match TRBD2. CDR1 SNHLY and CDR2 FYNNEI come from the germline V gene. The V and J ends lost 10 bases and 2 bases, in that order; junction bases with no gene match: 13. CDR3 length: 15 residues. Complete variable domain (other parts from reference TRBV2 and TRBJ2-7): EPEVTQTPSHQVTQMGQEVILRCVPISNHLYFYWYRQILGQKVEFLVSFYNNEISEKSEIFDDQFSVERPDGSNFTLKIRSTKLEDSAMYFCANQAGASATYEQYFGPGTRLTVT.

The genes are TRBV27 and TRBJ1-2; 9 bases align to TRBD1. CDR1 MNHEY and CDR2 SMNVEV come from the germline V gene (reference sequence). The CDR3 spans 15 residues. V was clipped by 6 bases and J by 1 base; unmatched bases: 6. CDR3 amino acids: CASSQTGQGNYGYTF. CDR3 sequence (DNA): TGTGCCAGCAGCCAAACGGGACAGGGTAACTATGGCTACACCTTC.